This is a list of T cell receptor beta chains from one sample in a study of radiotherapy plus CTLA-4 blockade in lung cancer. Assay: immunoSEQ multiplex PCR; the TCRdb copy retains only in-frame clones and omits some. The sample has 30,000 to 35,000 clones; 75% to 85% are singletons. Sample: peripheral blood, taken from a patient treated with radiotherapy plus ipilimumab. Source of these receptors: a human donor with non-small cell lung cancer that progressed on radiotherapy plus ipilimumab. Both conserved end residues are part of each CDR3. The order of the fields is CDR3 DNA, CDR3 protein, V gene, D gene, clone size, J gene. D genes are given only for firm matches. The size of a clone is reported for some rows only, either as once, few or many, or as a class for expanded clones.

DNA: TGTGCCACCGGGGACAGCTGGAATTCACCCCTCCACTTT
CDR3: CATGDSWNSPLHF
V: TRBV19
D: TRBD1
size: few
J: TRBJ1-6

DNA: TGTGCCAGCAGTCCCTGGAGAAAACTAGCGGGTGGTTCCTACGAGCAGTACTTC
CDR3: CASSPWRKLAGGSYEQYF
V: TRBV7-3
D: TRBD2
size: NA
J: TRBJ2-7

DNA: TGTGCCAGCAGCTGGAGGGGGGGGAGCGAGCAGTACTTC
CDR3: CASSWRGGSEQYF
V: TRBV5-4
D: NA
size: NA
J: TRBJ2-7

DNA: TGCGCCAGCAGCCAAGATACCAGGCCGATTGGCTATGGCTACACCTTC
CDR3: CASSQDTRPIGYGYTF
V: TRBV4-3
D: NA
size: NA
J: TRBJ1-2

DNA: TGTGCCAGCACTGGGGCAGCCCCGGGCTACACCTTC
CDR3: CASTGAAPGYTF
V: TRBV2
D: NA
size: NA
J: TRBJ1-2

DNA: TGTGCCAGCAGCCAAGAAACGCGGGCAACTAGCACAGATACGCAGTATTTT
CDR3: CASSQETRATSTDTQYF
V: TRBV4-2
D: NA
size: few
J: TRBJ2-3

DNA: TGTGCCATCAGTGACAGGGGGATAGGAGAAAAACTGTTTTTT
CDR3: CAISDRGIGEKLFF
V: TRBV10-3
D: TRBD1
size: NA
J: TRBJ1-4

DNA: TGCGCCAGCTGGCCGGGAGGGTCCACCCTATACGAGCAGTACTTC
CDR3: CASWPGGSTLYEQYF
V: TRBV5-1
D: TRBD2
size: once
J: TRBJ2-7

DNA: TGTGCCAGCAGCTTAAGGGACTACACAGATACGCAGTATTTT
CDR3: CASSLRDYTDTQYF
V: TRBV7-3
D: TRBD2
size: NA
J: TRBJ2-3

DNA: TGTGCCAGCAGCTCCCGTGGTGCGGGCAAGGGCCCTCTGAACACTGAAGCTTTCTTT
CDR3: CASSSRGAGKGPLNTEAFF
V: TRBV7-2
D: NA
size: NA
J: TRBJ1-1

DNA: TGTGCCAGCAGCTTAGCGTCCGGCGGGAATCAGCCCCAGCATTTT
CDR3: CASSLASGGNQPQHF
V: TRBV13
D: NA
size: NA
J: TRBJ1-5

DNA: TGCGCCAGCAGGGGACAGGGGGCAATGAACACTGAAGCTTTCTTT
CDR3: CASRGQGAMNTEAFF
V: TRBV4-3
D: TRBD1
size: NA
J: TRBJ1-1

DNA: TGTGCCACCAGCAGAGAGGGTTTCGCGGGATTTACCGGGGAGCTGTTTTTT
CDR3: CATSREGFAGFTGELFF
V: TRBV15
D: NA
size: NA
J: TRBJ2-2

DNA: TGTGCCAGCAGCTTAGATCGGACAGATAATTCACCCCTCCACTTT
CDR3: CASSLDRTDNSPLHF
V: TRBV7-2
D: NA
size: medium-sized
J: TRBJ1-6

DNA: TGTGCCAGCAGCCGACAGGGGGCTTACAATGAGCAGTTCTTC
CDR3: CASSRQGAYNEQFF
V: TRBV27
D: TRBD1
size: NA
J: TRBJ2-1

DNA: TGCAGCGTTGAAGAGACAGTCTATGGCTACACCTTC
CDR3: CSVEETVYGYTF
V: TRBV29-1
D: NA
size: medium-sized
J: TRBJ1-2

DNA: TGTGCCAGCAGTAATGGGGCTTATGGCTACACCTTC
CDR3: CASSNGAYGYTF
V: TRBV4-2
D: NA
size: few
J: TRBJ1-2

DNA: TGTGCCAGCAGTCTACGACAACAAGAGACCCAGTACTTC
CDR3: CASSLRQQETQYF
V: TRBV6-1
D: NA
size: NA
J: TRBJ2-5

DNA: TGTGCCAGCAGTGAAACCAGGACAGCCTACGAGCAGTACTTC
CDR3: CASSETRTAYEQYF
V: TRBV6-1
D: NA
size: NA
J: TRBJ2-7

DNA: TGTGCCAGTAGTCCTATATCACAGGGGCGTATGAACACTGAAGCTTTCTTT
CDR3: CASSPISQGRMNTEAFF
V: TRBV19
D: TRBD1
size: few
J: TRBJ1-1

DNA: TGCGCCAGCAGCAGACAGACGGATACGCAGTATTTT
CDR3: CASSRQTDTQYF
V: TRBV5-1
D: NA
size: once
J: TRBJ2-3

DNA: TGTGCCAGCAGCCCGACCGACAGAAACCTCCAGCCCCAGCATTTT
CDR3: CASSPTDRNLQPQHF
V: TRBV5-5
D: NA
size: NA
J: TRBJ1-5

DNA: TGTGCCACCGGACTAGCGGAAACCTACGAGCAGTACTTC
CDR3: CATGLAETYEQYF
V: TRBV6-1
D: TRBD2
size: NA
J: TRBJ2-7

DNA: TGTGCTAGTGGTTTGGTCGTTAACACCGGGGAGCTGTTTTTT
CDR3: CASGLVVNTGELFF
V: TRBV12-5
D: NA
size: NA
J: TRBJ2-2

DNA: TGTGCCAGCAGTTTTACAGGGGGCCCCTACGAGCAGTACTTC
CDR3: CASSFTGGPYEQYF
V: TRBV6-5
D: TRBD1
size: few
J: TRBJ2-7

DNA: TGTGCCAGCAGTGAATGGTGGGAGGGGGGAGGTCAAGAGACCCAGTACTTC
CDR3: CASSEWWEGGGQETQYF
V: TRBV25-1
D: NA
size: NA
J: TRBJ2-5

DNA: TGTGCCAGTAGTACCAAAGGGGGGGGAATTTACGAGCAGTACTTC
CDR3: CASSTKGGGIYEQYF
V: TRBV19
D: NA
size: NA
J: TRBJ2-7

DNA: TGTGCCACCAGCAGAGCCGGGAGAAGTAATTCACCCCTCCACTTT
CDR3: CATSRAGRSNSPLHF
V: TRBV15
D: NA
size: few
J: TRBJ1-6

DNA: TGTGCTAGCAGCTCGGGACAGGGAGAGGTGGAGACCCAGTACTTC
CDR3: CASSSGQGEVETQYF
V: TRBV7-7
D: TRBD1
size: NA
J: TRBJ2-5

DNA: TGTGCCAGCAGCTGGACAGGGGTAACCGGGGAGCTGTTTTTT
CDR3: CASSWTGVTGELFF
V: TRBV2
D: TRBD1
size: few
J: TRBJ2-2

DNA: TGTGCCAGCAGTGCGGACAGGGGGCAGCTTCAGCCCCAGCATTTT
CDR3: CASSADRGQLQPQHF
V: TRBV2
D: TRBD1
size: NA
J: TRBJ1-5

DNA: TGTGCCAGTACGACAGGGGGGACTTATGGCTACACCTTC
CDR3: CASTTGGTYGYTF
V: TRBV19
D: TRBD1
size: NA
J: TRBJ1-2

DNA: TGTGCCAGCAGTCCGGGACTTACCACAGATACGCAGTATTTT
CDR3: CASSPGLTTDTQYF
V: TRBV27
D: NA
size: NA
J: TRBJ2-3

DNA: TGTGCCAGCCAGGGACAGGTGGAGCAGTACTTC
CDR3: CASQGQVEQYF
V: TRBV2
D: TRBD1
size: NA
J: TRBJ2-7

DNA: TGTGCCGGAGCCCCCGTGACAGAGTATGGCTACACCTTC
CDR3: CAGAPVTEYGYTF
V: TRBV28
D: NA
size: few
J: TRBJ1-2

DNA: TGTGCCAGTACCATAAGCGGGGATCTGAACTATGGCTACACCTTC
CDR3: CASTISGDLNYGYTF
V: TRBV19
D: NA
size: NA
J: TRBJ1-2

DNA: TGTGCCAGCTGGCATAACTACGAGCAGTACTTC
CDR3: CASWHNYEQYF
V: TRBV27
D: NA
size: once
J: TRBJ2-7

DNA: TGTGCCAGCAGCTTCACTAGCGGCGCTAGCACAGATACGCAGTATTTT
CDR3: CASSFTSGASTDTQYF
V: TRBV7-2
D: TRBD2
size: NA
J: TRBJ2-3

DNA: TGTGCCAGCAGCATGGGGGGTAGTGAGCAGTTCTTC
CDR3: CASSMGGSEQFF
V: TRBV7-9
D: NA
size: NA
J: TRBJ2-1

DNA: TGTGCCAGCAGCTTAGAGACAGGGTCAACTAATGAAAAACTGTTTTTT
CDR3: CASSLETGSTNEKLFF
V: TRBV7-9
D: TRBD1
size: NA
J: TRBJ1-4

DNA: TGTGCCAGCAGTTTGGACAGGGGAGTTGGAATGAACACTGAAGCTTTCTTT
CDR3: CASSLDRGVGMNTEAFF
V: TRBV27
D: TRBD1
size: NA
J: TRBJ1-1

DNA: TGTGCCAGCAGTAAACAGGGCCGTAATGAAAAACTGTTTTTT
CDR3: CASSKQGRNEKLFF
V: TRBV28
D: NA
size: NA
J: TRBJ1-4

DNA: TGTGCCAGCAGCTTCCTTCGAATGAAGAGAACAGGGGGCTGGTTGTACTTC
CDR3: CASSFLRMKRTGGWLYF
V: TRBV5-8
D: TRBD1
size: NA
J: TRBJ2-7

DNA: TGTGCCAGCAGTCCCCTTTGGGGGGGGAACACTGAAGCTTTCTTT
CDR3: CASSPLWGGNTEAFF
V: TRBV6-6
D: NA
size: NA
J: TRBJ1-1

DNA: TGTGCCATCAGGGGGGCTGCAACTAATGAAAAACTGTTTTTT
CDR3: CAIRGAATNEKLFF
V: TRBV10-3
D: NA
size: NA
J: TRBJ1-4

DNA: TGTGCCAGCAGTGGAAGCGGGGGGCGCAATGAGCAGTTCTTC
CDR3: CASSGSGGRNEQFF
V: TRBV6-1
D: TRBD2
size: NA
J: TRBJ2-1

DNA: TGTGCCAGCAGCACCGGACAGGGGGCTTACGAGCAGTACTTC
CDR3: CASSTGQGAYEQYF
V: TRBV11-2
D: TRBD1
size: NA
J: TRBJ2-7

DNA: TGCGCCAGCAGCCCCCTAGGGGCAATGGAAGGCTACACCTTC
CDR3: CASSPLGAMEGYTF
V: TRBV4-3
D: NA
size: NA
J: TRBJ1-2

DNA: TGTGCCAGCAGTTTAGGAAGGACAGGGGGCGTTCGTTCACCCCTCCACTTT
CDR3: CASSLGRTGGVRSPLHF
V: TRBV27
D: TRBD1
size: NA
J: TRBJ1-6